This T cell receptor (beta chain) was obtained from a study of blood T cell repertoires in COVID-19. Background on the study: Collection of acute and convalescent COVID-19 samples took place in the United States, Italy and Spain. T cells, B-cell-depleted T cells, or PBMCs supplied cDNA or gDNA.

Original data processing: From reference gene primer amplification, estimates of nucleated cell counts were derived. The table came from immunoSEQ multiplex PCR; TCRdb's copy has only in-frame clones and leaves some out. V and J calls plus clone size are reproduced from that table; the DNA served to infer D and trimming. The sample contains roughly 100,000 clones, 80% to 90% of which appear only once. The germline gives CDR1 KGHDR, CDR2 SFDVKD. The CDR3 length is 15 residues. J was trimmed by 4 bases and V by 5 bases; bases with no gene match: 6. The sequencing sample was made of peripheral blood. The chain carries TRBV24-1 and TRBJ1-2, with 10 bases that match TRBD1. The TCR comes from a woman in her fifties or sixties with acute or convalescent COVID-19. The DNA for the CDR3 is TGTGCCACCAGTGCCTTGACAGGGGGCACCTATGGCTACACCTTC. Amino acid sequence: CATSALTGGTYGYTF.